The present TCR beta chain was sequenced within a study of T cell responses to AZD1222 COVID-19 vaccine. Broader study findings: Vaccination with two AZD1222 doses was followed by a rise in Spike-specific TCR breadth and depth. Close to half of all spike-specific TCRs reportedly target regions of the variants that are unmutated.

On this clone itself: Its antigen remains unidentified.

TCRdb's copy holds only in-frame clones and misses some; the assay was immunoSEQ multiplex PCR. The sample records about 73,000 clones, under 90% being singletons. V was clipped by 4 bases and J by 0 bases, with 13 bases between them. The germline V gene encodes CDR1 LGHDT and CDR2 YNNKEL (reference sequence). The CDR3 runs to 16 residues. Second-dose intervals near 4 or 12 weeks were combined. The rearrangement joins TRBV3-1 (or the pseudogene TRBV3-2) to TRBJ1-3, with D perhaps matching TRBD1 (5 bases). The clonotype originates from an adult who received the AZD1222 COVID-19 vaccine. Sequencing was performed on peripheral blood, taken 28 days after the second AZD1222 dose. The chain's CDR3 is CASSRSTGLSGNTIYF. For the CDR3, the DNA is TGTGCCAGCAGCCGATCCACAGGACTCTCTGGAAACACCATATATTTT.